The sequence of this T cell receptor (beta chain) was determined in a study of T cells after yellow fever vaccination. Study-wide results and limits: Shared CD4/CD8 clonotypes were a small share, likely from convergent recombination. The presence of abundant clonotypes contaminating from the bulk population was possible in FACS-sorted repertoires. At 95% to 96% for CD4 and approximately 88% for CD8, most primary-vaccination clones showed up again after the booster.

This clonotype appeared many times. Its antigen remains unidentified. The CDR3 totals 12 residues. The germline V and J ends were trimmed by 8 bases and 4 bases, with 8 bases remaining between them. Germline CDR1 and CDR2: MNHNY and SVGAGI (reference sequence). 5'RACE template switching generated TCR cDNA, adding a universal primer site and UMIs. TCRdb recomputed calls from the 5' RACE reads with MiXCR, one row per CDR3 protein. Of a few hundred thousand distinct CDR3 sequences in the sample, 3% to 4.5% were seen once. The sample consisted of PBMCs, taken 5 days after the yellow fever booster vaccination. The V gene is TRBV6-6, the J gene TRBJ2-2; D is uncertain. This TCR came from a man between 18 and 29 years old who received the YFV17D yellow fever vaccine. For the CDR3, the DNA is TGTGCCAGCTCTGGGTTCACCGGGGAGCTGTTTTTT. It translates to CASSGFTGELFF.